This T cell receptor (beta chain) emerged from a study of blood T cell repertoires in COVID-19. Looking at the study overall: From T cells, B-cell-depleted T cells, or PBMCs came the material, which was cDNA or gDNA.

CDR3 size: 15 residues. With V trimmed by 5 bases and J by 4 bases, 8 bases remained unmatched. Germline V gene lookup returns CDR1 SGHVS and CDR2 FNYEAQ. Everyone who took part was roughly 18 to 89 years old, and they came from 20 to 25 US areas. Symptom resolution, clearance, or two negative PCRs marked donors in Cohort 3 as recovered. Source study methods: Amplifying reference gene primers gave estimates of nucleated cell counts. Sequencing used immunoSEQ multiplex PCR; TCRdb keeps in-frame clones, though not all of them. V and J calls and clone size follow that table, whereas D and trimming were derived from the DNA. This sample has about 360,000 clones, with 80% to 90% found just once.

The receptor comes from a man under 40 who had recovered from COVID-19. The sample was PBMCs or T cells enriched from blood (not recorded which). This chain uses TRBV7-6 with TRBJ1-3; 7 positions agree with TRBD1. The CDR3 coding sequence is TGTGCCAGCAGCCCGGAGACAGGGCCAGGAAACACCATATATTTT. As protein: CASSPETGPGNTIYF.